This T cell receptor (beta chain) is drawn from a study of radiation and T cells in renal cell carcinoma. On the study more broadly: Nephrectomy followed 15 Gy stereotactic body radiation by 4 weeks. Points from the study as a whole: In blood, top tumor clones expanded by 2 weeks, shrinking by 4. Pretreatment tumor biopsies were lacking, so baseline clonotypes are unknown.

Time point given: baseline pretreatment blood. The treatment here: 15 Gy SBRT to primary tumor, nephrectomy 4 weeks later. Trimming left V 3 bases short and J 4 bases short, with 13 bases between. This CDR3 region has 15 residues. The germline gives CDR1 LNHDA, CDR2 SQIVND (reference sequence). Data came from immunoSEQ multiplex PCR; TCRdb stores just in-frame clones and leaves some out. The repertoire includes tens of thousands of clones, roughly three quarters of them detected once, and roughly 8% sits in the top ten. Worth noting for this clone: Its antigen is as yet unknown.

The source was blood, collected from a patient whose treatment included radiotherapy and nephrectomy. This chain uses TRBV19 with TRBJ1-5, with a possible D match to TRBD1 (5 bases). The receptor's source is a man aged 55 to 70 with renal cell carcinoma. The CDR3 region has the DNA TGTGCCAGTAGTATTTCGGGACGGGAGAATCAGCCCCAGCATTTT. The encoded protein is CASSISGRENQPQHF.